Described below is a single T cell receptor (beta chain) sequence and its context. This sample was included in a study of OX40 agonist ivuxolimab in advanced cancers. Looked up from germline, CDR1 is SGDLS and CDR2 is YYNGEE. The CDR3 has 14 amino acids. The V end was cut by 2 bases, the J end by 5 bases, with 13 bases between. Sequenced by immunoSEQ multiplex PCR; TCRdb stores in-frame clones only, minus some. This sample has tens of thousands of clones; 84% occur once, and the top ten carry under 25%. The sequencing here drew on CD4+ or CD8+ T cells sorted from blood, taken in a trial of the OX40 agonist ivuxolimab. The sequence derives from an adult with an advanced solid tumor such as melanoma, head and neck, liver or kidney cancer. The chain carries TRBV9 and TRBJ2-5; D possibly corresponds to TRBD1 (5 bases). The CDR3 loop reads CASSVIGDRETQYF. The DNA for the CDR3 is TGTGCCAGCAGCGTCATAGGGGATCGGGAGACCCAGTACTTC.